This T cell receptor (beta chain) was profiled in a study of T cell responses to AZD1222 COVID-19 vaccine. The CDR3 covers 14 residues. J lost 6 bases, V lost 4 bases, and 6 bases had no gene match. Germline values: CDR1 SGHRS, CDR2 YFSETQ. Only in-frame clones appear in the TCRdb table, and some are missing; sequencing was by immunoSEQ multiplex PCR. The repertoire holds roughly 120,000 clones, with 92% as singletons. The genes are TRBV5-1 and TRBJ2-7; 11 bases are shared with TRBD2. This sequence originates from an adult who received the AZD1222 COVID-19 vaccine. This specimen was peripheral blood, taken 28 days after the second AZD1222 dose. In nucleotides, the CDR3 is TGCGCCAGCAGCGTTAGCGGGGGGGTAGGCGAGCAGTACTTC. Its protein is CASSVSGGVGEQYF.